A single sample is the source of the 24 T cell receptor beta chains below, sequenced in a study of blood T cell repertoires in COVID-19. Method: immunoSEQ multiplex PCR; TCRdb's copy keeps in-frame clones and lacks some. The repertoire consists of about 360,000 clones, with about 90% occurring once and the leading ten covering around 2%. The specimen was PBMCs or T cells enriched from blood (not recorded which). These receptors were obtained from a man aged 40-55 years in a cohort exposed to, infected with or recovered from COVID-19 (not recorded which).

The chain has TRBV12-5 and TRBJ2-7, with D possibly being TRBD1 (6 bases). This CDR3 has 15 residues. The V gene's germline CDR1 is LGHNT and CDR2 FRNRAP. V lost 4 bases and J 3 bases, leaving 16 bases between the germline ends. The CDR3 region has the DNA TGTGCTAGTGGTTCGGACGGGGAGACAGGCTACGAGCAGTACTTC. It specifies CASGSDGETGYEQYF.

The V and J genes are TRBV19 and TRBJ2-1; 12 bases are shared with TRBD2. The CDR3 totals 16 residues. The J segment lost 3 bases and the V segment lost 5 bases, leaving 5 bases of the junction unmatched. Germline V gene lookup returns CDR1 LNHDA and CDR2 SQIVND (reference sequence). CDR3 region: CASSPRLAGDYNEQFF. CDR3 in DNA: TGTGCCAGTAGTCCTCGACTAGCGGGAGACTACAATGAGCAGTTCTTC.

This clone was detected once. This chain uses TRBV24-1 with TRBJ2-2, with 8 bases that match TRBD1. The CDR3 sequence is 18 residues long. V lost 4 bases, J lost 0 bases, and 9 bases stayed unmatched. Germline-derived CDR1 and CDR2 are KGHDR and SFDVKD. CDR3 loop: CATSERALTGANTGELFF. The DNA of the CDR3 is TGTGCCACCAGTGAACGAGCACTGACAGGGGCGAACACCGGGGAGCTGTTTTTT.

This chain joins TRBV7-9 and TRBJ1-3; D is ambiguous. Germline CDR1 SEHNR, CDR2 FQNEAQ (reference sequence). Trimming left V 5 bases short and J 0 bases short, with 11 bases between. The CDR3 consists of 15 residues. As DNA, the CDR3 is TGTGCCAGCAGCCCTCTAAATCCCTCTGGAAACACCATATATTTT. Translation gives CASSPLNPSGNTIYF.

The CDR3 sequence: CASSVREAPNEQFF. The CDR3 coding sequence is TGCGCCAGCAGTGTGCGGGAGGCCCCAAATGAGCAGTTCTTC. The V call is TRBV10-2, the J call TRBJ2-1, with 8 bases aligning to TRBD2. This CDR3 is built from 14 residues. V shed 4 bases, J shed 7 bases, and the junction held 6 bases outside the gene matches. The V gene's germline CDR1 is WSHSY and CDR2 SAAADI.

This clone was detected only once. V and J are TRBV3-1 (or the pseudogene TRBV3-2) and TRBJ2-5; D uncertain. This CDR3 region has 16 residues. Germline loops: CDR1 LGHDT, CDR2 YNNKEL (reference sequence). The V end was cut by 0 bases, the J end by 4 bases, with 15 bases between. The CDR3 nucleotides read TGTGCCAGCAGCCAAGACCCCGTTGGAGTAGGAGAGACCCAGTACTTC. Protein: CASSQDPVGVGETQYF.

This clone has only one observation. The chain combines TRBV10-3 with TRBJ1-5; D uncertain. Germline CDR1 reads ENHRY; CDR2 reads SYGVKD. V gave up 4 bases and J gave up 4 bases, with 8 bases separating them. The CDR3 is 13 residues long. CDR3 bases: TGTGCCATCAGTGGGGGAGAGAATCAGCCCCAGCATTTT. This codes for CAISGGENQPQHF.

The V and J genes are TRBV28 and TRBJ2-1; 13 bases agree with TRBD2. CDR3 length: 16 residues. CDR1 is MDHEN and CDR2 is SYDVKM in the germline V gene. J gave up 6 bases and V 5 bases, and 7 bases lay outside the gene matches. CDR3 region: CASSVLAGGRLNEQFF. CDR3 nucleotide sequence: TGTGCCAGCAGTGTACTAGCGGGAGGGCGGCTCAATGAGCAGTTCTTC.

This chain connects TRBV12-5 to TRBJ2-7, with 9 bases identical to TRBD1. V trimming: 9 bases; J trimming: 2 bases; junction bases outside the gene matches: 5. The length of the CDR3 is 13 residues. CDR1 is LGHNT, CDR2 FRNRAP, per germline. CDR3 sequence: CARTRDRAYEQYF. The CDR3 DNA reads as TGTGCTAGGACCCGGGACAGGGCCTACGAGCAGTACTTC.

The chain has TRBV5-8 and TRBJ2-7; TRBD1 matches at 7 bases. Germline V gene sequence: CDR1 SGHTS, CDR2 YDEGEE. V dropped 4 bases and J dropped 0; count of bases not matched to a gene: 7. The CDR3 spans 15 residues. In DNA form, the CDR3 reads TGTGCCAGCAGCGACGGAAGGGGGCTCTCCTACGAGCAGTACTTC. Encoded protein: CASSDGRGLSYEQYF.

The chain links TRBV3-1 (or the pseudogene TRBV3-2) to TRBJ2-5; the D gene is possibly TRBD2 (6 bases). This CDR3 region has 18 residues. CDR1 and CDR2 (germline): LGHDT, YNNKEL (reference sequence). V dropped 1 base and J dropped 1 base, with 19 bases sitting between them. The CDR3 loop reads CASSQGGSSLAFQETQYF. CDR3 bases: TGTGCCAGCAGCCAAGGAGGGTCGTCGCTAGCGTTCCAAGAGACCCAGTACTTC.

CDR3 sequence: CASSATSTVRPEAFF. For the CDR3, the DNA is TGTGCCAGTAGTGCGACATCGACGGTAAGGCCTGAAGCTTTCTTT. The chain joins TRBV19 to TRBJ1-1; D is ambiguous. Germline V gene sequence: CDR1 LNHDA, CDR2 SQIVND (reference sequence). V was pared by 5 bases and J by 6 bases, with 19 bases between. The CDR3 runs 15 residues.

The chain links TRBV7-3 to TRBJ2-1; a weak D match, TRBD1 (6 bases). Between the trimmed V and J ends, which lost 0 bases and 0 bases, there was a span of 12 bases. Germline CDR1 and CDR2: SGHTA and FQGTGA. The CDR3 is 17 amino acids. The CDR3 bases are TGTGCCAGCAGCTTAACCCCAGGACAGAGCTCCTACAATGAGCAGTTCTTC. It codes for CASSLTPGQSSYNEQFF.

The V call is TRBV19, the J call TRBJ1-2, with D hard to call. The CDR3 runs to 13 residues. Germline V lookup: CDR1 LNHDA, CDR2 SQIVND (reference sequence). The ends were cut back, 6 bases at V and 2 bases at J, with 10 bases in the middle. The CDR3 loop is CASRIGGNYGYTF. CDR3 DNA sequence: TGTGCCAGTAGGATTGGTGGCAACTATGGCTACACCTTC.

The CDR3, as DNA: TGTGCCAGCTCGTCGGACAGGGGAGATTACATTCAGTACTTC. Amino acid sequence: CASSSDRGDYIQYF. The chain is built from TRBV18 and TRBJ2-4; 9 nucleotides align to TRBD1. CDR3 length: 14 residues. In germline, CDR1 is KGHSH, CDR2 LQKENI. Trimming at V came to 6 bases and at J to 8 bases, leaving 8 bases not matched to a gene.

The J gene is TRBJ1-1, the V gene TRBV9; 9 nucleotides line up with TRBD1. Germline-derived CDR1 and CDR2 are SGDLS and YYNGEE. The CDR3 sequence is 16 residues long. V was pared by 2 bases and J by 4 bases, with 9 bases of the junction left unmatched. CDR3 region: CASSVDQQGAGTEAFF. CDR3 nucleotide sequence: TGTGCCAGCAGCGTCGATCAACAGGGGGCGGGCACTGAAGCTTTCTTT.

This clone has a single count. This rearrangement joins TRBV29-1 to TRBJ1-1, with D perhaps matching TRBD1 (5 bases). The CDR3 covers 15 residues. The V gene's germline CDR1 is SQVTM and CDR2 ANQGSEA. Trimming left V 6 bases short and J 6 bases short, with 23 bases between. The CDR3 reads CSVRITGLSSSEAFF. The CDR3 nucleotides are TGCAGCGTACGCATTACGGGACTGAGTAGCTCTGAAGCTTTCTTT.

This sequence joins TRBV15 and TRBJ2-3, with TRBD2 matching over 8 bases. The germline CDR1 and CDR2 sequences are LNHNV and YYDKDF (reference sequence). The CDR3 totals 17 residues. The V gene end was trimmed by 1 base and the J gene end by 5 bases; junction bases not matched to a gene: 11. The CDR3 DNA reads as TGTGCCACCAGCAGAGGTATCTTAGCGGGAAAGCAAGATACGCAGTATTTT. Protein sequence: CATSRGILAGKQDTQYF.

The chain employs TRBV5-6 and TRBJ2-7; 8 nucleotides line up with TRBD2. CDR1 is SGHDT, CDR2 YYEEEE, per germline. The CDR3 runs 16 residues. V was clipped by 4 bases and J by 2 bases; unmatched bases: 11. In DNA, the CDR3 is TGTGCCAGCAGCAAAATGGGACTAGTAGGAGCCTACGAGCAGTACTTC. This sequence encodes CASSKMGLVGAYEQYF.

The rearrangement uses TRBV29-1 and TRBJ2-2, with 7 bases identical to TRBD2. Germline V gene data show CDR1 as SQVTM and CDR2 as ANQGSEA. V trimming: 3 bases; J trimming: 3 bases; junction bases outside the gene matches: 7. The CDR3 is 15 residues long. The CDR3: CSVDRRTRDTGELFF. In DNA form, the CDR3 reads TGCAGCGTTGATAGGCGGACTAGAGACACCGGGGAGCTGTTTTTT.

The V call is TRBV7-6, the J call TRBJ2-1, with 7 bases aligning to TRBD1. J lost 8 bases, V lost 2 bases, and 3 bases had no gene match. Germline V gene sequence: CDR1 SGHVS, CDR2 FNYEAQ. CDR3 length: 13 residues. The CDR3 reads CASSLRQGDEQFF. The CDR3 nucleotides read TGTGCCAGCAGCTTAAGGCAGGGGGATGAGCAGTTCTTC.

This clone was detected a few times. The chain recombines TRBV14 with TRBJ1-1; D is possibly TRBD1 (5 bases). Germline V gives CDR1 SGHDN, CDR2 FVKESK. The CDR3 is made up of 16 amino acids. V shed 4 bases and J shed 1 base, with 16 bases lying between them. The CDR3 protein is CASSLYGHRPNTEAFF. The CDR3, as DNA: TGTGCCAGCAGCCTTTATGGGCACAGGCCGAACACTGAAGCTTTCTTT.

The rearrangement joins TRBV5-5 to TRBJ1-4, with D perhaps TRBD1 (6 bases). Germline values: CDR1 SGHKS, CDR2 YYEKEE (reference sequence). This CDR3 has 14 amino acids. Deletions cut 1 base from V and 6 bases from J, with 10 bases between. Here the CDR3 DNA reads TGTGCCAGCAGCTTGCAGGGGAGGGATGAAAAACTGTTTTTT. Residues: CASSLQGRDEKLFF.

The V call is TRBV11-2, the J call TRBJ2-7; 8 bases line up with TRBD1. Unmatched junction bases numbered 5, after V lost 1 base and J lost 0 bases. There are 16 residues in the CDR3. Germline V gene lookup returns CDR1 SGHAT and CDR2 FQNNGV. This CDR3 is CASSLGGTGYSYEQYF. CDR3 nucleotides: TGTGCCAGCAGCTTAGGAGGGACAGGTTACTCCTACGAGCAGTACTTC. The entire variable domain, with the rest obtained from reference TRBV11-2 and TRBJ2-7, is as follows: EAGVAQSPRYKIIEKRQSVAFWCNPISGHATLYWYQQILGQGPKLLIQFQNNGVVDDSQLPKDRFSAERLKGVDSTLKIQPAKLEDSAVYLCASSLGGTGYSYEQYFGPGTRLTVT.